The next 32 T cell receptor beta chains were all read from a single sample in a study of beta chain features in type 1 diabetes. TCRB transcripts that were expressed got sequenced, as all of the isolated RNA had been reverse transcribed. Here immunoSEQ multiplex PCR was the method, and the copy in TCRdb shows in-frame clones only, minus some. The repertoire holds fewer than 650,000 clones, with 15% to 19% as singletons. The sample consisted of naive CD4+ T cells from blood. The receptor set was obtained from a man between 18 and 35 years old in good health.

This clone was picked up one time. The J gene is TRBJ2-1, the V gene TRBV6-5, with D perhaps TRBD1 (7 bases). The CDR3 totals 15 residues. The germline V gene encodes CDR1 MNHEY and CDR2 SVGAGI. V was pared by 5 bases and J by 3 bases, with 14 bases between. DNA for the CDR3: TGTGCCAGCAGTCCAAACAGGGGAGGCTACAATGAGCAGTTCTTC. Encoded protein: CASSPNRGGYNEQFF.

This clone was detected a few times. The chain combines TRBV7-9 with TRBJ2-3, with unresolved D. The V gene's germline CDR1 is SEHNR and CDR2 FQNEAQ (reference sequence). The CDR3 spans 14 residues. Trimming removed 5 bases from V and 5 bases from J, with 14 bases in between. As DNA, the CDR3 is TGTGCCAGCAGCCCCCACGAGACCAGAGATACGCAGTATTTT. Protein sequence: CASSPHETRDTQYF.

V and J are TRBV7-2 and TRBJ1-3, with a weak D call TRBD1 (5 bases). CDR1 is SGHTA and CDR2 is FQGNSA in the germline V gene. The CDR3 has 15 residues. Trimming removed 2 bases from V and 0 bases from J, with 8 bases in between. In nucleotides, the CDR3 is TGTGCCAGCAGCTTAAGACAGAGCTCTGGAAACACCATATATTTT. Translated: CASSLRQSSGNTIYF. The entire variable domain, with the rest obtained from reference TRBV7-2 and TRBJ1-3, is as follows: GAGVSQSPSNKVTEKGKDVELRCDPISGHTALYWYRQSLGQGLEFLIYFQGNSAPDKSGLPSDRFSAERTGGSVSTLTIQRTQQEDSAVYLCASSLRQSSGNTIYFGEGSWLTVV.

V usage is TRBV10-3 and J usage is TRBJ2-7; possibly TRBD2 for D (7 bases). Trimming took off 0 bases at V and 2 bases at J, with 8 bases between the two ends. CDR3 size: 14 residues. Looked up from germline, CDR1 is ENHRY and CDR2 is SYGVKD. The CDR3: CAISESGGPYEQYF. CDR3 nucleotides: TGTGCCATCAGTGAGTCGGGGGGGCCCTACGAGCAGTACTTC.

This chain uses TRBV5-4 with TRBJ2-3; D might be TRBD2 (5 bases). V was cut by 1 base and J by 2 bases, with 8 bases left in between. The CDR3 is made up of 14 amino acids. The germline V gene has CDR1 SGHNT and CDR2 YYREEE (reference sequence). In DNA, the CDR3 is TGTGCCAGCAGCTTGAGCGGCTCCACAGATACGCAGTATTTT. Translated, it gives CASSLSGSTDTQYF.

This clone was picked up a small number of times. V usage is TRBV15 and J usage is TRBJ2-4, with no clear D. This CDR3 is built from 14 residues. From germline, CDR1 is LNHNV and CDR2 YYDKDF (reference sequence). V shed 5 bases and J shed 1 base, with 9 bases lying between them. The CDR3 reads CATSGSLAKNIQYF. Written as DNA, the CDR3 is TGTGCCACCAGCGGCAGTCTCGCCAAAAACATTCAGTACTTC. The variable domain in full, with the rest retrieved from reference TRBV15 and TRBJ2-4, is DAMVIQNPRYQVTQFGKPVTLSCSQTLNHNVMYWYQQKSSQAPKLLFHYYDKDFNNEADTPDNFQSRRPNTSFCFLDIRSPGLGDTAMYLCATSGSLAKNIQYFGAGTRLSVL.

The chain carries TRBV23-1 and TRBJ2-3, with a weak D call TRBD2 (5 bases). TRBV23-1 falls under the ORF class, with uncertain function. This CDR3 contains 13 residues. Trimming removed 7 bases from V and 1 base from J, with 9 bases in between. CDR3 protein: CASNGLGTDTQYF. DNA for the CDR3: TGCGCCAGCAATGGACTGGGCACAGATACGCAGTATTTT.

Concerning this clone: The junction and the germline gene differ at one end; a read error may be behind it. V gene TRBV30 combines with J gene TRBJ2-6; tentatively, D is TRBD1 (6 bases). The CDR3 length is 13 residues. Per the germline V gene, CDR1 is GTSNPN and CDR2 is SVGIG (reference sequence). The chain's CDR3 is CACRGAGTNVLTF. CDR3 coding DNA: TGTGCCTGCAGGGGAGCTGGGACCAACGTCCTGACTTTC.

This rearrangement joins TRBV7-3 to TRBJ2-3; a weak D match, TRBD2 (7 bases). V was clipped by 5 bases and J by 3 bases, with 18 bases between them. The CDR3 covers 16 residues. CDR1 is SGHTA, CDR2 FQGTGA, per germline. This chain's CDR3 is CASSPNGGARTDTQYF. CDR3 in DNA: TGTGCCAGCAGCCCCAATGGGGGGGCCAGGACAGATACGCAGTATTTT. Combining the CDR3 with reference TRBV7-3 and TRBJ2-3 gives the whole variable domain GAGVSQTPSNKVTEKGKYVELRCDPISGHTALYWYRQSLGQGPEFLIYFQGTGAADDSGLPNDRFFAVRPEGSVSTLKIQRTERGDSAVYLCASSPNGGARTDTQYFGPGTRLTVL.

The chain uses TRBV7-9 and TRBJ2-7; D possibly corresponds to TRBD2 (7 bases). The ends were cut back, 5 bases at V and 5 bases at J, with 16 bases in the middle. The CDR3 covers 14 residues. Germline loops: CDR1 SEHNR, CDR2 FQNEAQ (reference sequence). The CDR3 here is CASSPLGGRDEQYF. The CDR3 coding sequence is TGTGCCAGCAGCCCCCTGGGGGGGCGGGACGAGCAGTACTTC.

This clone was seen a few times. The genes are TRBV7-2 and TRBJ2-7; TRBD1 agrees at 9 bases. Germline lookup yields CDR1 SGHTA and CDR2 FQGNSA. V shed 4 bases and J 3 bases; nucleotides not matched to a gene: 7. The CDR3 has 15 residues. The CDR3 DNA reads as TGTGCCAGCAGCTCGGGGGGACAGGGTTTCTACGAGCAGTACTTC. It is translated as CASSSGGQGFYEQYF.

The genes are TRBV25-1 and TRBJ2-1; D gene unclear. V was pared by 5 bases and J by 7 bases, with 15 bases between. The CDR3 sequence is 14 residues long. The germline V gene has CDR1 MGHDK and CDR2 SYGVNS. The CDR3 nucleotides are TGTGCCAGCAGTCTGTTTCAGGCTAGGAATGAGCAGTTCTTC. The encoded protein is CASSLFQARNEQFF.

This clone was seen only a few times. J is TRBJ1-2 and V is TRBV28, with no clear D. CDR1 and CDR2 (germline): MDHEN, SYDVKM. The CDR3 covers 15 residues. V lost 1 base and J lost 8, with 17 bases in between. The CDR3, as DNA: TGTGCCAGCAGTTTATCTTCGAAGGCTATGCTCGGCTACACCTTC. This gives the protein CASSLSSKAMLGYTF.

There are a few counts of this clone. This CDR3 reads CAWNPQGSYEQYF. The CDR3 nucleotides read TGTGCCTGGAATCCCCAGGGATCCTACGAGCAGTACTTC. V and J are TRBV30 and TRBJ2-7, with D possibly matching TRBD1 (5 bases). The CDR3 has 13 amino acids. V was pared by 4 bases and J by 1 base, with 11 bases between. The V gene's germline CDR1 is GTSNPN and CDR2 SVGIG (reference sequence).

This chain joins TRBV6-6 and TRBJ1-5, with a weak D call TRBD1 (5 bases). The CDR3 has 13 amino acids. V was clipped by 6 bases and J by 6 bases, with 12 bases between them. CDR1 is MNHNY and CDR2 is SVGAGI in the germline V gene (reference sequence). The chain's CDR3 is CASRAGGGQPQHF. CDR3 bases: TGTGCCAGCAGGGCCGGGGGGGGTCAGCCCCAGCATTTT.

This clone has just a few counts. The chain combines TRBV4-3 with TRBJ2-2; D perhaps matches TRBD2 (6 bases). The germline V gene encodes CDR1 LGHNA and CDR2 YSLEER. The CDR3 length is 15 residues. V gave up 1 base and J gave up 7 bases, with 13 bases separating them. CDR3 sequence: CASSQVERVSGELFF. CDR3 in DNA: TGCGCCAGCAGCCAAGTAGAGCGGGTCAGCGGGGAGCTGTTTTTT.

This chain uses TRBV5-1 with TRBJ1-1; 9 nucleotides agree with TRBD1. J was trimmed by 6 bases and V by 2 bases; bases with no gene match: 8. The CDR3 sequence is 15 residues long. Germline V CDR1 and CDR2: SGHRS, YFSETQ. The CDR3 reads CASSFPGTGKAEAFF. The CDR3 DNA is TGCGCCAGCAGCTTTCCCGGGACAGGGAAGGCTGAAGCTTTCTTT. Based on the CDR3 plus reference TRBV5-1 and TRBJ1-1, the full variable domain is KAGVTQTPRYLIKTRGQQVTLSCSPISGHRSVSWYQQTPGQGLQFLFEYFSETQRNKGNFPGRFSGRQFSNSRSEMNVSTLELGDSALYLCASSFPGTGKAEAFFGQGTRLTVV.

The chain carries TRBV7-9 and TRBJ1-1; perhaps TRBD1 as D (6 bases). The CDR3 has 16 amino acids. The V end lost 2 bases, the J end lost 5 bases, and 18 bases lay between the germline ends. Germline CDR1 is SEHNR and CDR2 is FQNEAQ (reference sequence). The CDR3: CASSLYTGARGTEAFF. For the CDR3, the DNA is TGTGCCAGCAGCTTATACACGGGGGCGAGAGGAACTGAAGCTTTCTTT.

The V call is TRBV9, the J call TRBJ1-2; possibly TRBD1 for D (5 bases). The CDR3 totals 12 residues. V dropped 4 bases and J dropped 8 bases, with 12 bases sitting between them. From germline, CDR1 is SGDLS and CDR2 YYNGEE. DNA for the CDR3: TGTGCCAGCAGCCTTTGGGGGTACGGCTACACCTTC. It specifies CASSLWGYGYTF. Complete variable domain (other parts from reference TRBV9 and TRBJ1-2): DSGVTQTPKHLITATGQRVTLRCSPRSGDLSVYWYQQSLDQGLQFLIQYYNGEERAKGNILERFSAQQFPDLHSELNLSSLELGDSALYFCASSLWGYGYTFGSGTRLTVV.

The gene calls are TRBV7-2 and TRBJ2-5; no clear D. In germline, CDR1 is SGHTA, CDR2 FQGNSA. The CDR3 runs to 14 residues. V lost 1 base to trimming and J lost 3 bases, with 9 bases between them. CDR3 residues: CASSLEFWEETQYF. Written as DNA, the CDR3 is TGTGCCAGCAGCTTAGAATTTTGGGAAGAGACCCAGTACTTC.

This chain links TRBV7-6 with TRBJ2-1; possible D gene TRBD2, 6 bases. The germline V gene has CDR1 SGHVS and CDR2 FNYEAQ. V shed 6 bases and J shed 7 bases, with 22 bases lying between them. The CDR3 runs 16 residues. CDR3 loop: CASSPSSSVISNEQFF. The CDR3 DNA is TGTGCCAGCAGTCCCTCGTCTAGCGTGATTTCGAATGAGCAGTTCTTC.

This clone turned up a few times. CDR3 protein: CASSQDWAGVETQYF. Here the CDR3 DNA reads TGCGCCAGCAGCCAAGATTGGGCAGGGGTGGAGACCCAGTACTTC. The chain couples TRBV4-3 to TRBJ2-5, with D possibly being TRBD1 (6 bases). V lost 0 bases and J 5 bases, leaving 13 bases between the germline ends. This CDR3 has 15 residues. The germline CDR1 and CDR2 sequences are LGHNA and YSLEER.

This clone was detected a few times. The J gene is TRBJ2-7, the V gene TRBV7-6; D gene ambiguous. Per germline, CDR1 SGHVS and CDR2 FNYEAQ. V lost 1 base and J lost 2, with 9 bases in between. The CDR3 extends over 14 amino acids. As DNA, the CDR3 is TGTGCCAGCAGCTTAGGGGCGGTAACCTACGAGCAGTACTTC. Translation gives CASSLGAVTYEQYF.

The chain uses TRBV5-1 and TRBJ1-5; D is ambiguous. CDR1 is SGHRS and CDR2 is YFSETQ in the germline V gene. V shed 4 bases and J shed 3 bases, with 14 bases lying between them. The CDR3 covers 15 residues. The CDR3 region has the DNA TGCGCCAGCAGCCAACTGGACGGACCCAATCAGCCCCAGCATTTT. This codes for CASSQLDGPNQPQHF.

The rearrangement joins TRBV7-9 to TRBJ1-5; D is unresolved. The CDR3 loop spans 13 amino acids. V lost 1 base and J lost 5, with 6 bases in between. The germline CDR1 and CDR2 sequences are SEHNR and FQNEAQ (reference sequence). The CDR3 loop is CASSLDRDQPQHF. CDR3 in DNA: TGTGCCAGCAGCTTAGACCGGGATCAGCCCCAGCATTTT.

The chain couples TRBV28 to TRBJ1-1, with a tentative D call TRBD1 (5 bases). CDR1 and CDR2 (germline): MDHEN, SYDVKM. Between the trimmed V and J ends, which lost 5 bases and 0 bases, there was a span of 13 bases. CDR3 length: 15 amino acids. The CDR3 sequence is CASSLLTAMNTEAFF. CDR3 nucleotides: TGTGCCAGCAGTCTACTGACAGCCATGAACACTGAAGCTTTCTTT.

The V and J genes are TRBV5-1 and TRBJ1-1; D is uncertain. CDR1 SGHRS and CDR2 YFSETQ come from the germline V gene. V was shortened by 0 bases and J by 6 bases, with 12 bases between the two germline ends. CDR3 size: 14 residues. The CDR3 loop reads CASSLASDLAEAFF. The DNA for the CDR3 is TGCGCCAGCAGCTTGGCCTCGGATTTGGCTGAAGCTTTCTTT.

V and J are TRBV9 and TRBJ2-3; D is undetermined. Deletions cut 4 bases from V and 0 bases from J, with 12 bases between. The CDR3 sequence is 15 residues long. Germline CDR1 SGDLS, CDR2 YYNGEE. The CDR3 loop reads CASSPVALSTDTQYF. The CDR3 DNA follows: TGTGCCAGCAGCCCGGTAGCCCTTAGCACAGATACGCAGTATTTT.

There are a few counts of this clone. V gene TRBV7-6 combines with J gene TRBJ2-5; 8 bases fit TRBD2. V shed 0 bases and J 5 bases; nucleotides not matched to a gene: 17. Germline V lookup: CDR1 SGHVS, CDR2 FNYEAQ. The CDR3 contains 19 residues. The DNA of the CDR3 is TGTGCCAGCAGCTTAGCCCCGAATTTAGCGGGATCGCTGCAGGAGACCCAGTACTTC. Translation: CASSLAPNLAGSLQETQYF. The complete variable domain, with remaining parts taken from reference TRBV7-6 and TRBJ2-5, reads GAGVSQSPRYKVTKRGQDVALRCDPISGHVSLYWYRQALGQGPEFLTYFNYEAQQDKSGLPNDRFSAERPEGSISTLTIQRTEQRDSAMYRCASSLAPNLAGSLQETQYFGPGTRLLVL.

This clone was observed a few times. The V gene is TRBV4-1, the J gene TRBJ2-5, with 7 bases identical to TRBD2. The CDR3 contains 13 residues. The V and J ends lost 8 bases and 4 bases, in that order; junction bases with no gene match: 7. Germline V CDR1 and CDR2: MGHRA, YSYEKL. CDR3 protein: CASGGVSRETQYF. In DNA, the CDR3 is TGCGCCAGCGGGGGGGTATCAAGAGAGACCCAGTACTTC.

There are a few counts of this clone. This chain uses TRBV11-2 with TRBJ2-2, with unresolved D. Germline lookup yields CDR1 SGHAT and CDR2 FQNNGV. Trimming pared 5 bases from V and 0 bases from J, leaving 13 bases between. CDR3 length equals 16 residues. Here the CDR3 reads CASSRISSPNTGELFF. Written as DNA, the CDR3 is TGTGCCAGCAGCCGAATCAGCTCTCCGAACACCGGGGAGCTGTTTTTT.

The CDR3 nucleotides read TGTGCCAGTCGGTCTTCCCGGGGTGGCTACACCTTC. This gives the protein CASRSSRGGYTF. The chain employs TRBV19 and TRBJ1-2, with D hard to call. The CDR3 runs 12 residues. The germline CDR1 and CDR2 sequences are LNHDA and SQIVND (reference sequence). The V end lost 8 bases, the J end lost 7 bases, and 14 bases lay between the germline ends. The complete variable domain, with remaining parts taken from reference TRBV19 and TRBJ1-2, reads DGGITQSPKYLFRKEGQNVTLSCEQNLNHDAMYWYRQDPGQGLRLIYYSQIVNDFQKGDIAEGYSVSREKKESFPLTVTSAQKNPTAFYLCASRSSRGGYTFGSGTRLTVV.